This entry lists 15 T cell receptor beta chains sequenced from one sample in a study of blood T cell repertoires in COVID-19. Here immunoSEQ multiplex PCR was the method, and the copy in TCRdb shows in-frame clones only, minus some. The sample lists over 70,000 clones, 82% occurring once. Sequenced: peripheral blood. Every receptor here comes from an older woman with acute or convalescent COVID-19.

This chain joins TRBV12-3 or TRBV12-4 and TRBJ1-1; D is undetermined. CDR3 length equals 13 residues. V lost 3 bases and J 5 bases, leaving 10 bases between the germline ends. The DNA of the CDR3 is TGTGCCAGCAGTTTCGTCGGGGTAACTGAAGCTTTCTTT. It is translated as CASSFVGVTEAFF.

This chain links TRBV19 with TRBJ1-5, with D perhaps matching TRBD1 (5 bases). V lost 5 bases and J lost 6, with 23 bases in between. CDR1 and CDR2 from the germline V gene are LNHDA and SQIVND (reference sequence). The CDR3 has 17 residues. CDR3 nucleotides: TGTGCCAGTAGTGAAATCCTAGGACAAACAAGTAGTCAGCCCCAGCATTTT. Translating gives CASSEILGQTSSQPQHF.

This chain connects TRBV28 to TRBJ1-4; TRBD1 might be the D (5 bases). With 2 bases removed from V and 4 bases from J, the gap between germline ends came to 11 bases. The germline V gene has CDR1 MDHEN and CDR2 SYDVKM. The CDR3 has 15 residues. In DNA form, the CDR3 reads TGTGCCAGCAGTTTAAGGACACCTATTAATGAAAAACTGTTTTTT. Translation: CASSLRTPINEKLFF.

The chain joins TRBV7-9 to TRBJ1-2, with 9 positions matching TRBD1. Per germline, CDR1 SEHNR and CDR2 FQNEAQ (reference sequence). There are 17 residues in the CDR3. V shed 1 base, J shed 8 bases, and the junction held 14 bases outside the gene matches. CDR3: CASSLGNTDRGNNGYTF. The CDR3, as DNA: TGTGCCAGCAGCTTAGGGAATACGGACAGGGGAAATAACGGCTACACCTTC.

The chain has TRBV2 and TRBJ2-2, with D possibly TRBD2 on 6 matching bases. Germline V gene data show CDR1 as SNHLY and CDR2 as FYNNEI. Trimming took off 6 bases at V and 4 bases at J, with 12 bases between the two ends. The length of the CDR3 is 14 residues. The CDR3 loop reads CASRDYKATGELFF. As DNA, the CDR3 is TGTGCCAGCAGGGACTACAAGGCCACCGGGGAGCTGTTTTTT.

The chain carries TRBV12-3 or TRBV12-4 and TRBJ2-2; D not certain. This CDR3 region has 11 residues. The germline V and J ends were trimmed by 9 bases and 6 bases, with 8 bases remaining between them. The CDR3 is CASRVAGELFF. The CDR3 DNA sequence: TGTGCCAGTCGGGTGGCCGGGGAGCTGTTTTTT.

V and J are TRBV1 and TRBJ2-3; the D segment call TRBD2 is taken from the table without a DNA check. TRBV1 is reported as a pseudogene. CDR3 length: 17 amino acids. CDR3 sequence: CTSSENRTSGSTDTQYF. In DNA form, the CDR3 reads TGCACCAGCAGCGAAAATCGGACTAGCGGGAGTACAGATACGCAGTATTTT.

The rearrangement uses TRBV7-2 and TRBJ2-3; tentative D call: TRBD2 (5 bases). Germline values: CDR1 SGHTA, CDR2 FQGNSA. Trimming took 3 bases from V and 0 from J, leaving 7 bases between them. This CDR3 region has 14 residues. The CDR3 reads CASSFGLSTDTQYF. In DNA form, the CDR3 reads TGTGCCAGCAGCTTCGGACTTAGCACAGATACGCAGTATTTT.

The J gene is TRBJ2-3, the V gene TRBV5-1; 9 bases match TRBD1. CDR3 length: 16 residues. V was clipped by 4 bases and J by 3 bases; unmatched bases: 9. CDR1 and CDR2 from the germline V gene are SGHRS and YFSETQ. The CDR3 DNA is TGCGCCAGCAGCGAACAGGGGGCGCTTGGGACAGATACGCAGTATTTT. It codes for CASSEQGALGTDTQYF.

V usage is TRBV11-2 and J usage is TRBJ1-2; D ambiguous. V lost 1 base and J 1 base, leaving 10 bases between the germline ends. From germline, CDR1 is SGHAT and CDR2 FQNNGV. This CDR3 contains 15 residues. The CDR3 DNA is TGTGCCAGCAGCTTAGTGTATCGAGATAACTATGGCTACACCTTC. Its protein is CASSLVYRDNYGYTF.

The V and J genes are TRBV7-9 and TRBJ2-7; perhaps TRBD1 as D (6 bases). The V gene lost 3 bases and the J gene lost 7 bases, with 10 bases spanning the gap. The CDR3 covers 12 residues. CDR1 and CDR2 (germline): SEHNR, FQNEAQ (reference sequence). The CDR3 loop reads CASSFSGEEQYF. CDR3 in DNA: TGTGCCAGCAGCTTTTCAGGGGAAGAGCAGTACTTC.

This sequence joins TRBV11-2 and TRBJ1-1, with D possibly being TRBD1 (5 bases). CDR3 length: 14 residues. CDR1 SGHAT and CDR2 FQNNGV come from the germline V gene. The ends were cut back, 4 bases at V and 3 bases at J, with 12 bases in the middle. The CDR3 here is CASSWRGFDTEAFF. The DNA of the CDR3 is TGTGCCAGCAGCTGGAGGGGTTTTGACACTGAAGCTTTCTTT. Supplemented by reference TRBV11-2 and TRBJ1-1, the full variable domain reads EAGVAQSPRYKIIEKRQSVAFWCNPISGHATLYWYQQILGQGPKLLIQFQNNGVVDDSQLPKDRFSAERLKGVDSTLKIQPAKLEDSAVYLCASSWRGFDTEAFFGQGTRLTVV.

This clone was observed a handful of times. CDR3 protein: CASSYTGGDNEQFF. CDR3 DNA: TGTGCCAGCAGCTATACGGGGGGGGACAATGAGCAGTTCTTC. The rearrangement uses TRBV11-3 and TRBJ2-1, with TRBD2 matching over 8 bases. V lost 4 bases to trimming and J lost 5 bases; unmatched junction nucleotides: 4. Per the germline V gene, CDR1 is SGHNT and CDR2 is YENEEA. The CDR3 runs 14 residues.

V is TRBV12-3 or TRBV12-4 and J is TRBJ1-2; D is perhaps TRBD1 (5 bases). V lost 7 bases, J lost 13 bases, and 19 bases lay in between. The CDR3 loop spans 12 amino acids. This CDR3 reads CASTMNRQPPTF. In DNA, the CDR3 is TGTGCCAGCACCATGAACAGACAGCCACCCACCTTC.

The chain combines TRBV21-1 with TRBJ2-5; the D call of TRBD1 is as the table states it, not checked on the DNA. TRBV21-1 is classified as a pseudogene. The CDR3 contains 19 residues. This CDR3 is CASSASYQGVQPTGETQYF. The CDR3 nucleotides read TGTGCCAGCAGCGCTTCTTATCAAGGGGTTCAGCCGACCGGGGAGACCCAGTACTTC.